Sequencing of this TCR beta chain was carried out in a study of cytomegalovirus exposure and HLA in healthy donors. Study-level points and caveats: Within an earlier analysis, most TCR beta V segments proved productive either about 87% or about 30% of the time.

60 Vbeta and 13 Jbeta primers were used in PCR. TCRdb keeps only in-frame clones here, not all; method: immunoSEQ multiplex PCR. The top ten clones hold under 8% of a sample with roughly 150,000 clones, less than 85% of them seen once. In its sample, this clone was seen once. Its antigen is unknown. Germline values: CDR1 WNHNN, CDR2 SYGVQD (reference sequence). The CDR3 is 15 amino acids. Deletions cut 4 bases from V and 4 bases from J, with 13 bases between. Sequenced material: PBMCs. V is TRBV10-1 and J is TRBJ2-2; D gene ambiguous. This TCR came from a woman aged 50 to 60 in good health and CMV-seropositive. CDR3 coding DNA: TGCGCCAGCAGTGCGGAGCGACCTCCCACCGGGGAGCTGTTTTTT. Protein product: CASSAERPPTGELFF.